The TCR beta chain described here comes from a study of cytomegalovirus exposure and HLA in healthy donors (dated 2017 in TCRdb). For the wider study: According to an earlier analysis of several hundred of the donors, about 190 million T cells yielded roughly 110 million unique TCR beta sequences and 250 to 350 Gb of sequence data. In addition to the first cohort of 650 to 750 subjects, a separate validation cohort of some 120 different subjects was used. In a later analysis, previously published TCR beta repertoires from roughly 710 donors were re-analyzed and high-resolution HLA genotyping was added so that TCR occurrence patterns could be studied. Every discovery cohort repertoire had been produced on one sequencing platform. An earlier analysis of 500 to 650 of the donors applied high-throughput TCR beta sequencing to assess whether each TCR beta V gene segment acted as functional or pseudogenic. Among 398 genotyped donors of the cohort, an average of 235,054 unique TCR beta nucleotide sequences were sequenced per donor, roughly a sixth of them non-productive. Donor age, sex, ethnicity and CMV serostatus were compiled alongside the repertoire data. The later analysis used no new phenotypic data to find candidate immune exposures, relying instead on TCR beta sequences and their occurrence across donors. Both class I and class II loci were covered by HLA typing, at four-digit resolution. Using immunosequencing, the study profiled T cell repertoires from some 670 subjects and related those repertoires to cytomegalovirus serostatus. A handful of DR-DQ haplotypes were handled as single units for association and clustering because linkage in the cohort was strong. To predict cytomegalovirus infection status, the study brought together high-throughput TCR immunosequencing, statistical association of individual TCRs with disease status, and machine learning. The aim of the study was to test whether cataloging public T cell receptors could identify signatures of past pathogen exposure. An early release covering about 600 HLA-typed donors comprised about 300 gigabases of sequencing data and tens of millions of unique TCR sequences. A later genetic analysis used genome-wide SNP genotypes for 398 of the 666 donors, treating that subset as a discovery cohort. Among the 398 genotyped donors, around 81% belonged to the genetic ancestry cluster associated with self-reported Caucasian donors. The number of donors typed differed by locus, with about 629-640 for A, B, C, DRB1 and DQB1, more than 500 for DQA1, 600 to 610 for DPA1, and roughly 450 for DPB1. The paper's findings and limits, for the study overall: Some IMGT-functional V segments, including TRBV6-2 and TRBV6-3, could not be told apart with the 87-base-pair reads, so those segments were excluded. In a later genetic analysis, fewer N-insertions in productive TCRs were reported among donors in an Asian-associated ancestry cluster than the roughly 640-donor mean. The cohort was sequenced for TCR beta chains only, and without alpha or paired-chain data the features that could be detected were limited. According to the authors, the approach could potentially be generalized to other disease states and immunological phenotypes. The study gave a list of some 150 TCR beta chains associated with cytomegalovirus. According to a later analysis, parvovirus B19, influenza, CMV and Epstein-Barr virus appeared linked to several top co-occurrence clusters. The classifier was reported to diagnose cytomegalovirus status with high specificity and sensitivity in both the original and validation cohorts. Sequencing depth was assumed to be roughly uniform across donors in the presence/absence analyses, though that assumption may not hold. A further reported finding was that TCR beta sequences accurately predicted the HLA-A and HLA-B alleles for most subjects in the first cohort. A few of the identified cytomegalovirus-associated TCR beta chains were confirmed in vitro to be specific for cytomegalovirus antigens. In an earlier analysis of some 500 of the donors, most TCR beta V segments were observed in productive rearrangements about 87% or about 30% of the time, broadly matching IMGT annotations. A later analysis found that HLA-associated TCR beta chains were more clonally expanded and had lower generation probabilities than equally common non-associated chains. When HLA alleles, especially DR and DQ, strongly co-occurred, attributing TCR associations to individual alleles was difficult. A cluster of highly shared sequence variants was judged likely to represent a technical artifact of the sequencing pipeline. Linkage disequilibrium might explain the correlated functional status among segregating V segments, but an unknown experimental factor could not be ruled out. A later analysis found that most CMV-associated TCR beta chains appeared HLA-restricted, with HLA associations seemingly driven largely by CMV exposure. Because counts were too low, more than 15 rarely observed V segments, including chromosome 9 orphons, were left out of the earlier analysis of 587 of the donors. In a later genetic analysis, a missense DCLRE1C variant was associated with V-gene and J-gene trimming of TCR beta chains, and the association was replicated in an independent cohort. For the cohort, immune exposure information was limited to CMV serostatus. In a later analysis, the rate of TCR association differed among HLA loci, with DRB1 alleles having the most associated TCRs and HLA-C alleles having the fewest. At a false discovery rate of 0.05, a later analysis linked about 16,000 TCR beta sequences to specific HLA alleles. Across donors, most TCR sequences were observed very rarely, whereas some public TCRs were present in many individuals. HLA typing was unavailable for some donors at each locus, so association tests used only the typed subset.

This clone has only a few counts. Its cognate antigen has yet to be identified. Qualities for individual bases were not recorded, and no much larger clone is one base off. The cohort comprised several hundred healthy bone marrow donors. Cohort members were all nominally healthy when sampled, although unrecorded immune exposures were likely present. The donor tested CMV seropositive, placing the donor among the roughly 300 seropositive members of the cohort. Every donor gave a peripheral blood sample, and the peripheral blood mononuclear cells from that sample were used for TCR beta sequencing. Genomic DNA extraction from the blood cell samples was performed with the Qiagen DNeasy Blood Extraction Kit. V lost 2 bases and J lost 3 bases; the stretch between them is 10 bases long. CDR1 and CDR2, per the germline V gene, are MNHEY and SVGAGI. From the cysteine up to the phenylalanine, the CDR3 has a length of 15 residues. Only the CDR3 DNA stays, 45 bases, in frame from base 1.

Library preparation employed the immunoSEQ multiplex PCR assay. For the multiplex PCR, a mixture combining 60 forward primers for TCR Vbeta segments and 13 reverse primers for TCR Jbeta segments was used. The CDR3 region of rearranged TCR beta genes was amplified from genomic DNA by a multiplex PCR assay. The amplified TCR beta libraries were sequenced on the Illumina HiSeq System as 87-base-pair reads. The study's own analysis went as follows. In a later analysis, roughly 80 million unique TCR beta chains were counted across the 500 to 850 repertoires, and about 9.9 million of these chains were shared by at least two donors. A nearest-neighbor algorithm error-corrected the raw reads and collapsed the reads into unique sequences, merging closely related sequences to remove PCR and sequencing errors. V, D and J gene segments were assigned by aligning CDR3 sequences to IMGT reference sequences. For a sequence to be retained, a match of at least six nucleotides was required to both a V gene segment and a J gene segment. A rearrangement counted as productive if the CDR3 had no stop codons and remained in frame with V and J, and every other rearrangement counted as non-productive. Following IMGT convention, CDR3 was defined as the stretch from the second conserved V-encoded cysteine to the conserved J-encoded phenylalanine. Sequences without an unambiguous match to a single V gene segment were excluded from the earlier analysis of 450 to 750 of the donors. In an earlier analysis of around 600 of the donors, V segments were called functional above 56.7% productive rearrangements and were called segregating when the between-donor standard deviation exceeded 5%. A statistical classification framework was built for diagnosing cytomegalovirus status from the catalog of TCR beta chain sequences. V and J gene assignment, in a later analysis, came from comparing TCR nucleotide sequences with IMGT/GENE-DB human TR gene sequences. A later analysis assigned CDR3 sequences and most-parsimonious VDJ recombination scenarios with the TCRdist pipeline. In a later analysis, every TCR beta chain was defined by the combination of its CDR3 amino acid sequence and its V-gene family, and reads without a unique V-gene family were dropped. In a later analysis, nearly 600 highly shared, low-generation-probability nucleotide sequences were removed to address suspected cross-contamination and a sequencing artifact. In a later analysis, a clonal expansion index was calculated for each public chain from normalized within-repertoire ranks of inferred template counts. In a later analysis, generation probabilities were computed with a VDJ recombination model fitted to out-of-frame rearrangements, and the resulting probabilities were checked against IGoR. A later analysis scored TCR-TCR, TCR-HLA and TCR-CMV co-occurrence with hypergeometric tests, applying a repertoire-size bias correction to TCR pairs. A later analysis estimated false discovery rates by permuting HLA or CMV assignments 20 times. In a later analysis, co-occurring TCRs were grouped using DBSCAN, with TCRdist sequence similarity added in when clustering inside HLA-allele-positive subsets. For co-occurrence clustering, repertoires with fewer than 30,000 or more than 120,000 public chains were excluded, along with five repertoires with anomalous nucleotide sharing. TCRdb provides this immuneACCESS table in a form limited to in-frame rearrangements. Some clones are lacking; in checked studies, under half of them reflect an unresolved V gene, and why the rest are absent is not known. Clone size and V and J calls were adopted from that table, with D and trimming inferred from the DNA. The sample table holds about 120,000 clones, of which more than 60% were seen once. Jointly, the top ten make up more than 6.5% of the sample.

The chain couples TRBV6-5 to TRBJ1-4, and possibly TRBD1, on 5 matching bases. The sequenced material came from PBMCs. The receptor's source is a woman aged 40-49 years in good health and CMV-seropositive. The DNA reads TGTGCCAGCAGTTACGGGGCGGGGGCTAATGAAAAACTGTTTTTT. Translation gives CASSYGAGANEKLFF.